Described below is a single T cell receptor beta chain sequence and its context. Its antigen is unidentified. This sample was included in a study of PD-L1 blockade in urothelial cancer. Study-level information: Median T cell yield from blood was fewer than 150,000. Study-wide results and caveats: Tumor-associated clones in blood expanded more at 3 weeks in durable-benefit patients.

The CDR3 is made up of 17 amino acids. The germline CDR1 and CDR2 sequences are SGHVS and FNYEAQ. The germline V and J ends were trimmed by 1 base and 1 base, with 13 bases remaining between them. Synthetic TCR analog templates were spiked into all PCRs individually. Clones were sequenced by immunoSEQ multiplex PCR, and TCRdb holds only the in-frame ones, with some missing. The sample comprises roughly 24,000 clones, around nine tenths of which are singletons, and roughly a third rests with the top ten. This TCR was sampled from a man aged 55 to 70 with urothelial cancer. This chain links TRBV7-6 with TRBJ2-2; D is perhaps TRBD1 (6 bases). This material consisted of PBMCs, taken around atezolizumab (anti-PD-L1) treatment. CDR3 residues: CASSLVIQGGNTGELFF. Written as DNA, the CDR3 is TGTGCCAGCAGCTTAGTAATACAGGGTGGGAACACCGGGGAGCTGTTTTTT.